The 27 T cell receptor beta chains presented below share a single source sample, sequenced in a study of technical replicates of blood from a few donors. Repertoires were generated with immunoSEQ multiplex PCR, while TCRdb's copy carries only in-frame clones and drops some. This sample has some 82,000 clones, with about 97% found just once. The sequenced sample consisted of T cells isolated from PBMCs. The receptors derive from a human donor in good health.

This clone was observed a single time. This chain joins TRBV15 and TRBJ2-2, with a weak D call TRBD2 (5 bases). There are 14 residues in the CDR3. V lost 6 bases, J lost 9 bases, and 17 bases lay in between. Germline lookup yields CDR1 LNHNV and CDR2 YYDKDF (reference sequence). The CDR3 DNA follows: TGTGCCACCAGGGGGAGCTCTTCTTCATGGGAGCTGTTTTTT. This codes for CATRGSSSSWELFF.

The table lists this clone with a count of one. The gene calls are TRBV4-1 and TRBJ2-7, with D possibly being TRBD2 (5 bases). CDR3 length: 18 residues. The germline V and J ends were trimmed by 0 bases and 0 bases, with 18 bases remaining between them. Germline assignment: CDR1 MGHRA and CDR2 YSYEKL. CDR3 coding DNA: TGCGCCAGCAGCCAAGACGGGTTGAACACTCGGGGCTCCTACGAGCAGTACTTC. Translating it yields CASSQDGLNTRGSYEQYF.

The chain has TRBV23-1 and TRBJ1-1, with 7 positions matching TRBD1. TRBV23-1 carries the ORF label, with uncertain function. V was pared by 6 bases and J by 4 bases, with 5 bases of the junction left unmatched. CDR3 length equals 13 residues. CDR3 nucleotide sequence: TGCGCCAGCAGCGACAGGGCGAGCACTGAAGCTTTCTTT. Encoded protein: CASSDRASTEAFF.

Remarks on this clone: Because the CDR3 is missing its conserved closing phenylalanine or tryptophan, this is likely a read error. The DNA is omitted, as the CDR3 cannot be located on it reliably, and the CDR3 follows TCRdb's listing. The gene calls are TRBV2 and TRBJ2-7; the table's D call, TRBD2, has no DNA check behind it. The CDR3 length equals 9 residues, ends included. The V gene's germline CDR1 is SNHLY and CDR2 FYNNEI. CDR3 sequence reads: CASSGSCKE.

The rearrangement uses TRBV2 and TRBJ1-4, with 8 bases lining up with TRBD1. V was clipped by 4 bases and J by 0 bases; unmatched bases: 7. The CDR3 runs to 17 residues. Germline assignment: CDR1 SNHLY and CDR2 FYNNEI. CDR3 amino acids: CASSATGVWATNEKLFF. In DNA, the CDR3 is TGTGCCAGCAGTGCGACAGGGGTTTGGGCAACTAATGAAAAACTGTTTTTT.

This chain links TRBV5-1 with TRBJ2-3, with 13 bases lining up with TRBD2. J lost 7 bases, V lost 2 bases, and 7 bases had no gene match. From germline, CDR1 is SGHRS and CDR2 YFSETQ. The CDR3 contains 16 residues. CDR3 region: CASSFGLAGELHTQYF. The CDR3 nucleotides are TGCGCCAGCAGCTTCGGACTAGCGGGAGAGTTGCATACGCAGTATTTT.

This chain uses TRBV2 with TRBJ2-1; D is possibly TRBD2 (6 bases). With 4 bases removed from V and 9 bases from J, the gap between germline ends came to 22 bases. The CDR3 length is 16 residues. Looked up from germline, CDR1 is SNHLY and CDR2 is FYNNEI. DNA for the CDR3: TGTGCCAGCAGTGCACGACAGTGGTTGGGGGGTAGTGAGCAGTTCTTC. As protein: CASSARQWLGGSEQFF.

The gene calls are TRBV27 and TRBJ1-2; D is possibly TRBD1 (6 bases). CDR3 size: 14 residues. The germline CDR1 and CDR2 sequences are MNHEY and SMNVEV (reference sequence). V was trimmed by 5 bases and J by 5 bases, leaving 15 bases between them. The CDR3 nucleotides read TGTGCCAGCAGTCCCCGACAGGTAAAATATGGCTACACCTTC. Protein product: CASSPRQVKYGYTF.

The chain couples TRBV29-1 to TRBJ2-7; 7 positions match TRBD1. Germline CDR1 reads SQVTM; CDR2 reads ANQGSEA. This CDR3 contains 14 residues. Germline trimming cut 2 bases from V and 2 bases from J; bases unmatched to any gene: 6. CDR3 sequence reads: CSVETGQGAYEQYF. In nucleotides, the CDR3 is TGCAGCGTTGAAACCGGGCAGGGGGCCTACGAGCAGTACTTC.

The chain uses TRBV27 and TRBJ2-4; 16 bases agree with TRBD2. Germline trimming cut 2 bases from V and 6 bases from J; bases unmatched to any gene: 7. The germline gives CDR1 MNHEY, CDR2 SMNVEV (reference sequence). The CDR3 is 18 residues long. CDR3 residues: CASSLRGTSGRVRNIQYF. CDR3 nucleotide sequence: TGTGCCAGCAGTTTAAGGGGGACTAGCGGGAGGGTCAGAAACATTCAGTACTTC.

This chain joins TRBV18 and TRBJ2-1; 13 bases line up with TRBD2. CDR3 length: 16 amino acids. Germline V gene lookup returns CDR1 KGHSH and CDR2 LQKENI. The V and J ends lost 0 bases and 5 bases, in that order; junction bases with no gene match: 1. The DNA for the CDR3 is TGTGCCAGCTCACCACCGGGACTAGCGGGAAACAATGAGCAGTTCTTC. Its protein product is CASSPPGLAGNNEQFF.

The gene calls are TRBV7-2 and TRBJ2-7; D is perhaps TRBD2 (6 bases). V was cut by 4 bases and J by 4 bases, with 14 bases left in between. The CDR3 consists of 14 residues. Germline V CDR1 and CDR2: SGHTA, FQGNSA. The chain's CDR3 is CASSSREMSYEQYF. The CDR3 DNA reads TGTGCCAGCAGCTCCCGGGAGATGAGTTACGAGCAGTACTTC.

V is TRBV5-4 and J is TRBJ1-1; D perhaps matches TRBD1 (6 bases). The CDR3 covers 13 residues. Germline assignment: CDR1 SGHNT and CDR2 YYREEE (reference sequence). With 0 bases removed from V and 11 bases from J, the gap between germline ends came to 14 bases. CDR3 sequence: CASSLAGGAGAFF. In DNA form, the CDR3 reads TGTGCCAGCAGCTTGGCCGGGGGGGCGGGGGCTTTCTTT.

In nucleotides, the CDR3 is TGCAGCGTTGATCCGACGGGAGACCATGGCTACACCTTC. It is translated as CSVDPTGDHGYTF. The gene calls are TRBV29-1 and TRBJ1-2; D ambiguous. V shed 3 bases and J shed 6 bases, with 14 bases lying between them. This CDR3 contains 13 residues. The germline V gene has CDR1 SQVTM and CDR2 ANQGSEA.

The chain joins TRBV5-4 to TRBJ1-5; the D is unclear. V lost 0 bases, J lost 0 bases, and 7 bases lay in between. This CDR3 is built from 15 residues. CDR1 SGHNT and CDR2 YYREEE come from the germline V gene (reference sequence). The CDR3 region has the DNA TGTGCCAGCAGCTTGGACGGGGTTAGCAATCAGCCCCAGCATTTT. This sequence encodes CASSLDGVSNQPQHF.

The V and J genes are TRBV19 and TRBJ2-4, with 8 bases aligning to TRBD2. From germline, CDR1 is LNHDA and CDR2 SQIVND (reference sequence). The CDR3 totals 16 residues. V shed 5 bases and J 2 bases; nucleotides not matched to a gene: 8. In nucleotides, the CDR3 is TGTGCCAGTAGTCCCTCGGGGGGGGTAACCAAAAACATTCAGTACTTC. Amino acids: CASSPSGGVTKNIQYF.

The CDR3 DNA follows: TGTGCCAGCAGCTCGTCCGGGACAGGGACCTACGAGCAGTACTTC. It is translated as CASSSSGTGTYEQYF. This chain joins TRBV5-4 and TRBJ2-7; 9 nucleotides line up with TRBD1. This CDR3 is built from 15 residues. Germline V gives CDR1 SGHNT, CDR2 YYREEE (reference sequence). J lost 2 bases, V lost 3 bases, and 6 bases had no gene match. Looking up the rest from reference TRBV5-4 and TRBJ2-7 gives the full variable domain: ETGVTQSPTHLIKTRGQQVTLRCSSQSGHNTVSWYQQALGQGPQFIFQYYREEENGRGNFPPRFSGLQFPNYSSELNVNALELDDSALYLCASSSSGTGTYEQYFGPGTRLTVT.

The genes are TRBV7-9 and TRBJ2-7, with TRBD2 matching over 10 bases. J was trimmed by 6 bases and V by 4 bases; bases with no gene match: 9. CDR1 is SEHNR and CDR2 is FQNEAQ in the germline V gene (reference sequence). The CDR3 is made up of 15 amino acids. CDR3 amino acids: CASSWSGLAGVEQYF. CDR3 nucleotides: TGTGCCAGCAGCTGGTCGGGGCTAGCGGGGGTCGAGCAGTACTTC.

The genes are TRBV6-6 and TRBJ2-7; a possible D gene is TRBD2 (5 bases). V was clipped by 6 bases and J by 5 bases, with 17 bases between them. CDR1 is MNHNY and CDR2 is SVGAGI in the germline V gene (reference sequence). The CDR3 has 14 residues. CDR3 loop: CASRPSSTGNEQYF. CDR3 in DNA: TGTGCCAGCAGGCCCTCTAGCACCGGGAACGAGCAGTACTTC.

V and J are TRBV6-1 and TRBJ2-1; 8 nucleotides line up with TRBD1. CDR3 size: 16 residues. J gave up 9 bases and V 2 bases, and 12 bases lay outside the gene matches. CDR1 is MNHNS and CDR2 is SASEGT in the germline V gene. CDR3 amino acids: CASSEPQGAWRGEQFF. CDR3 DNA sequence: TGTGCCAGCAGTGAACCTCAGGGGGCCTGGCGCGGTGAGCAGTTCTTC.

The chain combines TRBV7-9 with TRBJ2-5; unclear D gene. Between the trimmed V and J ends, which lost 1 base and 5 bases, there was a span of 11 bases. The CDR3 loop spans 14 amino acids. Germline V CDR1 and CDR2: SEHNR, FQNEAQ (reference sequence). The CDR3 here is CASSLDYERETQYF. CDR3 coding DNA: TGTGCCAGCAGCTTAGATTACGAGAGGGAGACCCAGTACTTC.

This clone was seen once. V is TRBV5-6 and J is TRBJ2-5; D gene unclear. This CDR3 has 14 residues. V lost 4 bases and J lost 2, with 12 bases in between. Per the germline V gene, CDR1 is SGHDT and CDR2 is YYEEEE. This chain's CDR3 is CASSAAKPQETQYF. The CDR3 region has the DNA TGTGCCAGCAGCGCCGCGAAGCCGCAAGAGACCCAGTACTTC.

The J gene is TRBJ1-6, the V gene TRBV5-1, with TRBD1 as a possible D gene (5 bases). Germline assignment: CDR1 SGHRS and CDR2 YFSETQ. The germline V and J ends were trimmed by 4 bases and 10 bases, with 15 bases remaining between them. This CDR3 is 14 amino acids long. The CDR3 coding sequence is TGCGCCAGCAGCGGGCCGGGGGGGAACTCACCCCTCCACTTT. This encodes CASSGPGGNSPLHF.

The V call is TRBV11-2, the J call TRBJ1-2; D unclear. Trimming took 1 base from V and 4 from J, leaving 10 bases between them. CDR1 and CDR2 from the germline V gene are SGHAT and FQNNGV. This CDR3 is built from 14 residues. CDR3 bases: TGTGCCAGCAGCTTAGTTTATCCAGTCTATGGCTACACCTTC. It codes for CASSLVYPVYGYTF. Together with reference TRBV11-2 and TRBJ1-2, the CDR3 gives the full variable domain: EAGVAQSPRYKIIEKRQSVAFWCNPISGHATLYWYQQILGQGPKLLIQFQNNGVVDDSQLPKDRFSAERLKGVDSTLKIQPAKLEDSAVYLCASSLVYPVYGYTFGSGTRLTVV.

The chain joins TRBV7-2 to TRBJ2-7; 8 positions agree with TRBD1. The CDR3 contains 14 residues. Germline CDR1 is SGHTA and CDR2 is FQGNSA. The trim removed 5 bases at V and 5 bases at J, leaving 8 bases unmatched. The CDR3 spells CASSPGGQGHEQYF. The CDR3 DNA reads TGTGCCAGCAGCCCAGGGGGCCAAGGCCACGAGCAGTACTTC.

This clone occurred once. V and J are TRBV2 and TRBJ2-7; D might be TRBD1 (5 bases). The length of the CDR3 is 15 residues. V was clipped by 4 bases and J by 4 bases, with 17 bases between them. Germline assignment: CDR1 SNHLY and CDR2 FYNNEI. DNA for the CDR3: TGTGCCAGCAGTGGTCTGGGGCGCGATAATTACGAGCAGTACTTC. Translation: CASSGLGRDNYEQYF.

The gene calls are TRBV5-5 and TRBJ1-1; 7 bases are a match to TRBD1. Per the germline V gene, CDR1 is SGHKS and CDR2 is YYEKEE (reference sequence). The CDR3 covers 14 residues. The ends lost 4 bases at V and 2 bases at J; junction bases unmatched: 5. CDR3 sequence (DNA): TGTGCCAGCAGCGGGGACAGAACAAACACTGAAGCTTTCTTT. Its translation is CASSGDRTNTEAFF.